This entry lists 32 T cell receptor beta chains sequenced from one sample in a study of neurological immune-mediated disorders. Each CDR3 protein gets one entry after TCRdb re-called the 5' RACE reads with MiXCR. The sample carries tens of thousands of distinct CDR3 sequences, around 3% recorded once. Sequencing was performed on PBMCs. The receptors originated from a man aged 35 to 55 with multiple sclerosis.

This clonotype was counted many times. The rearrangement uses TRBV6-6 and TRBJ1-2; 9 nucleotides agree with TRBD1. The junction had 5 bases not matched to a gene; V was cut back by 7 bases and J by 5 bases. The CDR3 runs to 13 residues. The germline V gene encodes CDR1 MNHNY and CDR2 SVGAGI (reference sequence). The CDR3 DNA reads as TGTGCCAGCACAGGGACAGGGCTGTATGGCTACACCTTC. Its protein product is CASTGTGLYGYTF.

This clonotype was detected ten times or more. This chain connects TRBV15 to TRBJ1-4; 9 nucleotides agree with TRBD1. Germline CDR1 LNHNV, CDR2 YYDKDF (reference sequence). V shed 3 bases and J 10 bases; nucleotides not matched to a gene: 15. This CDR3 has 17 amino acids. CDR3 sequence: CATSSRQGEAALGKLFF. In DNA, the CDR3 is TGTGCCACCAGCAGCCGACAGGGGGAAGCGGCGCTAGGAAAACTGTTTTTT.

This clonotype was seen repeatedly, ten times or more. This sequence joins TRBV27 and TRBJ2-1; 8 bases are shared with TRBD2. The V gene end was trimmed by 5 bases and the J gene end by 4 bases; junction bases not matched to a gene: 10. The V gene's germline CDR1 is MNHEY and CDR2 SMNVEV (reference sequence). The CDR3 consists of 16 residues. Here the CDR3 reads CASSVPSGPPYNEQFF. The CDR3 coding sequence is TGTGCCAGCAGTGTACCTAGCGGGCCTCCTTACAATGAGCAGTTCTTC.

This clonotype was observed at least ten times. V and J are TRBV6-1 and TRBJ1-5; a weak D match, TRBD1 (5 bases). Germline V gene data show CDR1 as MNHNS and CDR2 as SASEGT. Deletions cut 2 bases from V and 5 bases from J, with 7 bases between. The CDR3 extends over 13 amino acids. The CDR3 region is CASSEIGDQPQHF. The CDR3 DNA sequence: TGTGCCAGCAGTGAAATAGGGGATCAGCCCCAGCATTTT.

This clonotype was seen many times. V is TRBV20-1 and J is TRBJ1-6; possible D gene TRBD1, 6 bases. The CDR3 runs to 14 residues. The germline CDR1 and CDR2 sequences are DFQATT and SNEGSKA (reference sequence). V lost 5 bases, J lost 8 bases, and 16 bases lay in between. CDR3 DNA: TGCAGTGCTCGGGAGAGCAAGGGGGATTCACCCCTCCACTTT. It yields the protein CSARESKGDSPLHF.

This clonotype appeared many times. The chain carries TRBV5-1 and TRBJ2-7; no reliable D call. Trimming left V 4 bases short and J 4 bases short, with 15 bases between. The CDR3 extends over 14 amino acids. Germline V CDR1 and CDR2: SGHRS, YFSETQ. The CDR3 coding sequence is TGCGCCAGCAGCATGGGGATAGGAATGTACGAGCAGTACTTC. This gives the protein CASSMGIGMYEQYF.

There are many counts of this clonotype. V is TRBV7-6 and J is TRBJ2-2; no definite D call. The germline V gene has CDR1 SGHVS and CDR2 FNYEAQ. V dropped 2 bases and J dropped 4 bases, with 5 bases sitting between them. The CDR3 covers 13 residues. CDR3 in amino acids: CASSLRSTGELFF. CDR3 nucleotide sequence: TGTGCCAGCAGCTTACGGAGCACCGGGGAGCTGTTTTTT.

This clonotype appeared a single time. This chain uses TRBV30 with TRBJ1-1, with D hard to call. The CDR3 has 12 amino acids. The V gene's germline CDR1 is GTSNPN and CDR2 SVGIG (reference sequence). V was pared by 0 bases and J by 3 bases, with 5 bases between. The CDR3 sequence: CAWSVLYTEAFF. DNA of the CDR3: TGTGCCTGGAGTGTACTATACACTGAAGCTTTCTTT.

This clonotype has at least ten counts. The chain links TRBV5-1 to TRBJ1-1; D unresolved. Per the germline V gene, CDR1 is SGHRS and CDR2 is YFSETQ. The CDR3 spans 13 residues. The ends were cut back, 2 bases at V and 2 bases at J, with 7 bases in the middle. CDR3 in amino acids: CASSFTSNTEAFF. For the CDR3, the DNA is TGCGCCAGCAGCTTTACGAGTAACACTGAAGCTTTCTTT.

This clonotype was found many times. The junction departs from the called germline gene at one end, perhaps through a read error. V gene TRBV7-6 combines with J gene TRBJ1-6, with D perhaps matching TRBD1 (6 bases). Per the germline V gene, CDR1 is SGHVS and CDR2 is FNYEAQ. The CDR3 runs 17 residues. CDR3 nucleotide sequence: TGTGCCAGCACCTTACCCAAGGGGGGGGATTATAATTCACCCCTCCACTTT. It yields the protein CASTLPKGGDYNSPLHF.

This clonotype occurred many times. The CDR3 region is CASSVGQGAYEQYF. The CDR3 DNA follows: TGTGCCAGCAGCGTGGGACAGGGGGCGTACGAGCAGTACTTC. The chain couples TRBV11-1 to TRBJ2-7; 12 bases are shared with TRBD1. The trim removed 5 bases at V and 4 bases at J, leaving 3 bases unmatched. The CDR3 has 14 amino acids. Germline-derived CDR1 and CDR2 are SGHAT and FQDESV (reference sequence).

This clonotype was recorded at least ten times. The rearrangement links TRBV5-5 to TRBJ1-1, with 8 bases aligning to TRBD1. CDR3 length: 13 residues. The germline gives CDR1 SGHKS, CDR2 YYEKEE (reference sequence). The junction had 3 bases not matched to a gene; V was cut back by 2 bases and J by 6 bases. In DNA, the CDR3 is TGTGCCAGCAGCTTCGGACAGGGACCTGAAGCTTTCTTT. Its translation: CASSFGQGPEAFF.

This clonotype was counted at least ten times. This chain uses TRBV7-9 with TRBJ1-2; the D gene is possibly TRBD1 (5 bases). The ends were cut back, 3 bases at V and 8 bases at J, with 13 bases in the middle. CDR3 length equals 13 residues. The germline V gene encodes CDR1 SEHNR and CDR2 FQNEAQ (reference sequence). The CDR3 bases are TGTGCCAGCAGCTTGGGGACTCTAGGAGGCTACACCTTC. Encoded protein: CASSLGTLGGYTF.

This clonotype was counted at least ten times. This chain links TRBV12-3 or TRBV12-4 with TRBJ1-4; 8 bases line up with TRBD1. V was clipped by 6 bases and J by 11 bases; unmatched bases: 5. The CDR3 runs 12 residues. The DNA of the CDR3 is TGTGCCAGCAGACGGACAGGGAAGAAACTGTTTTTT. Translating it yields CASRRTGKKLFF.

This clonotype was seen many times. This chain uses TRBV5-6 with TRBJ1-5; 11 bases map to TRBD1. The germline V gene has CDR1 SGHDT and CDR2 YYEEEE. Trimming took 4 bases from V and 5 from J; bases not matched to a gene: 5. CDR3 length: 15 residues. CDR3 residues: CASSHGTGGYQPQHF. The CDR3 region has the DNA TGTGCCAGCAGCCACGGGACAGGGGGATATCAGCCCCAGCATTTT. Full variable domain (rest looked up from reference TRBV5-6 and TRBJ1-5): DAGVTQSPTHLIKTRGQQVTLRCSPKSGHDTVSWYQQALGQGPQFIFQYYEEEERQRGNFPDRFSGHQFPNYSSELNVNALLLGDSALYLCASSHGTGGYQPQHFGDGTRLSIL.

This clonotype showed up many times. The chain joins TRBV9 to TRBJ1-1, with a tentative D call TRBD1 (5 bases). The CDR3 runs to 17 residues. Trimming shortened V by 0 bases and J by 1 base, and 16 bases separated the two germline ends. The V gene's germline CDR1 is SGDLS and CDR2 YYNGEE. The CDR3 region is CASSVEVGDGWNTEAFF. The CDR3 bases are TGTGCCAGCAGCGTAGAAGTAGGGGACGGATGGAACACTGAAGCTTTCTTT.

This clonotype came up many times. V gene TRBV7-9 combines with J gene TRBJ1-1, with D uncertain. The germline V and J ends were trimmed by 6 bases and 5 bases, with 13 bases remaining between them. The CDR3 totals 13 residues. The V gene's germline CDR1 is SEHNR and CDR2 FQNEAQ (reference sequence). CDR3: CASSIIGYTEAFF. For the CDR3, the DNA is TGTGCCAGCAGTATAATTGGGTATACTGAAGCTTTCTTT.

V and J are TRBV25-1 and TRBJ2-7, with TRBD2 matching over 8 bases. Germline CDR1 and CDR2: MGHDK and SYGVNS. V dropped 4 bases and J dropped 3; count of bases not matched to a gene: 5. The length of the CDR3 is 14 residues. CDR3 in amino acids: CASSVERGSYEQYF. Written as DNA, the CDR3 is TGTGCCAGCAGTGTGGAGCGGGGGAGCTACGAGCAGTACTTC.

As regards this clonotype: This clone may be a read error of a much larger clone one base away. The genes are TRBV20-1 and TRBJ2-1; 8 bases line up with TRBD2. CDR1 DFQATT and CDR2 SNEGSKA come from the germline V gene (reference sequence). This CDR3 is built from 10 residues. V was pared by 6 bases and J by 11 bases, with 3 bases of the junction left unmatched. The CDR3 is CSAAGGKQFF. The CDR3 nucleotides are TGCAGTGCCGCGGGGGGTAAGCAGTTCTTC.

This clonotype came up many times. This chain's CDR3 is CSASWAGPLTDTQYF. The CDR3 nucleotides read TGCAGTGCTAGTTGGGCAGGCCCGCTCACAGATACGCAGTATTTT. The V gene is TRBV20-1, the J gene TRBJ2-3; no clear D gene. Trimming took 3 bases from V and 2 from J, leaving 15 bases between them. CDR1 is DFQATT, CDR2 SNEGSKA, per germline (reference sequence). The CDR3 is 15 residues long.

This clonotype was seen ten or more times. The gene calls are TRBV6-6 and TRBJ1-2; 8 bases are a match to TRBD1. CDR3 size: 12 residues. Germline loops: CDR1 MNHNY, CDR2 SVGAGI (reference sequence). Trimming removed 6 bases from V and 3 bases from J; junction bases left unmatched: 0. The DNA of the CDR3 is TGTGCCAGCAGACAGGGGGACTATGGCTACACCTTC. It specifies CASRQGDYGYTF.

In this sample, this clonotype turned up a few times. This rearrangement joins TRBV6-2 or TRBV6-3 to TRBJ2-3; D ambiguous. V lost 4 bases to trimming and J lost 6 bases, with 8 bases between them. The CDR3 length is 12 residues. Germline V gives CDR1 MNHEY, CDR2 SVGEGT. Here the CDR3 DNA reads TGTGCCAGCAGTTCCAGTCACGATACGCAGTATTTT. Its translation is CASSSSHDTQYF.

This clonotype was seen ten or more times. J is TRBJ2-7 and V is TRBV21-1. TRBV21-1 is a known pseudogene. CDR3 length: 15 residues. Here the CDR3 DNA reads TGTGCCAGCAGCAAAGGGGGTATACCTCTGTATGAGCAGTACTTC. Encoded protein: CASSKGGIPLYEQYF.

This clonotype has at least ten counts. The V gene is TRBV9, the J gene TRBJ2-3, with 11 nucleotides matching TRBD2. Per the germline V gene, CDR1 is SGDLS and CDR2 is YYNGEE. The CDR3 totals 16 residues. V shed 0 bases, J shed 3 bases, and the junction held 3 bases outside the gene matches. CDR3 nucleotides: TGTGCCAGCAGCGTAGTCCTAGCGGGAGGTACAGATACGCAGTATTTT. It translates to CASSVVLAGGTDTQYF. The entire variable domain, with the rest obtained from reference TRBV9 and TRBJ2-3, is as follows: DSGVTQTPKHLITATGQRVTLRCSPRSGDLSVYWYQQSLDQGLQFLIQYYNGEERAKGNILERFSAQQFPDLHSELNLSSLELGDSALYFCASSVVLAGGTDTQYFGPGTRLTVL.

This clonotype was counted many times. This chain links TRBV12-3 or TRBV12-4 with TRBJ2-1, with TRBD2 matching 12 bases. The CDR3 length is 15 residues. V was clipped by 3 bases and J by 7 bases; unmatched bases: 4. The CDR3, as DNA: TGTGCCAGCAGTTTTCCACTAGCGGGGGGTAATGAGCAGTTCTTC. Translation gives CASSFPLAGGNEQFF.

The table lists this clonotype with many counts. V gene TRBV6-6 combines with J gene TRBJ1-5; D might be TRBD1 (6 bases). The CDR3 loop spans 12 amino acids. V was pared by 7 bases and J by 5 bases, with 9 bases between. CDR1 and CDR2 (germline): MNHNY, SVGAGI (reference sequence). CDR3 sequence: CASKAGDQPQHF. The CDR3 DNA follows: TGTGCCAGCAAGGCAGGGGATCAGCCCCAGCATTTT.

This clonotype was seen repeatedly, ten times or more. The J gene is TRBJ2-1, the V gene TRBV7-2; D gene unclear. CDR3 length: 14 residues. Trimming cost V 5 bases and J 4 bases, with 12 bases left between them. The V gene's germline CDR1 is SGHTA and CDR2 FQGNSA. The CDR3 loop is CASSDTLGYNEQFF. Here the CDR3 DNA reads TGTGCCAGCAGCGATACCCTCGGGTACAATGAGCAGTTCTTC.

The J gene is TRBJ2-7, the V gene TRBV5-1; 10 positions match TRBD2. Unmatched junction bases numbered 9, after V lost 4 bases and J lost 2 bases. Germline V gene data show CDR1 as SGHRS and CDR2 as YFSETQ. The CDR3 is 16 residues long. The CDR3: CASSLTRGLAPYEQYF. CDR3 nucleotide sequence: TGCGCCAGCAGCCTCACGCGGGGACTAGCGCCCTACGAGCAGTACTTC.

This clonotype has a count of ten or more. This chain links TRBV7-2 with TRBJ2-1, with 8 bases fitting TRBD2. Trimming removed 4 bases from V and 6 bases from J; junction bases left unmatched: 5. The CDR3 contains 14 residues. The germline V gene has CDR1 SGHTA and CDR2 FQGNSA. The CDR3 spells CASSYAGGLNEQFF. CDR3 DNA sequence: TGTGCCAGCAGCTATGCGGGAGGTCTCAATGAGCAGTTCTTC.

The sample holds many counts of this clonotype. The CDR3 is CASSLGWDSTDTQYF. CDR3 in DNA: TGTGCCAGCAGCTTGGGGTGGGATAGCACAGATACGCAGTATTTT. The chain is built from TRBV5-5 and TRBJ2-3; D is unresolved. Germline loops: CDR1 SGHKS, CDR2 YYEKEE (reference sequence). The CDR3 loop spans 15 amino acids. V lost 0 bases and J 0 bases, leaving 8 bases between the germline ends.

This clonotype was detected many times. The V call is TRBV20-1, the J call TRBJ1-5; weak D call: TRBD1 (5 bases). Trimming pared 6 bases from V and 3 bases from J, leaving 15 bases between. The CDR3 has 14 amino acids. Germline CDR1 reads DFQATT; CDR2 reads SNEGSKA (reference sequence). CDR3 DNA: TGCAGTGCGTCTTTAGGGGAAATCAATCAGCCCCAGCATTTT. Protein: CSASLGEINQPQHF.

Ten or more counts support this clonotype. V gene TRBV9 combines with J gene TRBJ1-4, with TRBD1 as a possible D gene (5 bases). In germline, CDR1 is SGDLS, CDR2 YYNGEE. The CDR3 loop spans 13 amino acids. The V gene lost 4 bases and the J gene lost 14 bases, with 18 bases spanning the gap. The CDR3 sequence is CASSLRPGEGLFF. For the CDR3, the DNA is TGTGCCAGCAGCCTGAGGCCGGGGGAAGGCCTGTTTTTT.